A single sample gave rise to the 17 T cell receptor beta chains below, sequenced in a study of blood T cell repertoires in COVID-19 (dated by TCRdb to 2020 to 2021). The library was made by the immunoSEQ multiplex PCR assay. TCRdb retrieved this table from immuneACCESS and kept in-frame rearrangements only. Not all clones are present; in checked studies, unresolved V genes account for under half, and no reason is known for the remainder. Across this sample there are some 180,000 clones, with around four fifths seen only once. The ten largest clones take up about 2.5% of the sample. The source material was peripheral blood. The receptors stem from a woman aged 80 or over with COVID-19, enrolled during active disease.

V and J are TRBV6-5 and TRBJ2-3, with D possibly being TRBD1 (6 bases). CDR1 is MNHEY, CDR2 SVGAGI, per germline. V was clipped by 6 bases and J by 6 bases, with 10 bases between them. This CDR3 region has 12 residues. CDR3 nucleotides: TGTGCCAGCAGGAGACAGGAGGATACGCAGTATTTT. The encoded protein is CASRRQEDTQYF.

The genes are TRBV18 and TRBJ2-7; 9 nucleotides match TRBD2. The CDR3 sequence is 14 residues long. In germline, CDR1 is KGHSH, CDR2 LQKENI. V lost 4 bases and J lost 3; bases outside the gene matches: 4. The CDR3 reads CASSQLAGLYEQYF. The CDR3 region has the DNA TGTGCCAGCTCACAACTAGCGGGCCTCTACGAGCAGTACTTC.

V and J are TRBV29-1 and TRBJ1-2; weak D call: TRBD1 (6 bases). This CDR3 comprises 13 residues. Trimming shortened V by 0 bases and J by 3 bases, and 8 bases separated the two germline ends. The germline V gene has CDR1 SQVTM and CDR2 ANQGSEA. This CDR3 reads CSVEDPGDYGYTF. CDR3 nucleotide sequence: TGCAGCGTTGAAGATCCAGGGGACTATGGCTACACCTTC.

This chain links TRBV6-5 with TRBJ2-7; D gene unclear. CDR3 size: 12 residues. Germline-derived CDR1 and CDR2 are MNHEY and SVGAGI. Between the trimmed V and J ends, which lost 2 bases and 11 bases, there was a span of 13 bases. CDR3 residues: CASSYPGAAEYF. CDR3 nucleotides: TGTGCCAGCAGTTACCCCGGCGCCGCGGAGTACTTC.

The rearrangement joins TRBV5-5 to TRBJ2-1; 7 nucleotides agree with TRBD1. From germline, CDR1 is SGHKS and CDR2 YYEKEE (reference sequence). There are 13 residues in the CDR3. J gave up 4 bases and V 3 bases, and 1 base lay outside the gene matches. CDR3 residues: CASSWGQYNEQFF. The CDR3 bases are TGTGCCAGCAGCTGGGGACAGTACAATGAGCAGTTCTTC.

The chain carries TRBV3-1 (or the pseudogene TRBV3-2) and TRBJ2-3, with TRBD1 as a possible D gene (6 bases). V gave up 4 bases and J gave up 0 bases, with 17 bases separating them. Germline V CDR1 and CDR2: LGHDT, YNNKEL (reference sequence). This CDR3 comprises 17 residues. The CDR3 is CASSRRPTGSSTDTQYF. CDR3 in DNA: TGTGCCAGCAGCCGCCGACCGACAGGTTCTAGCACAGATACGCAGTATTTT.

The CDR3 loop is CASSPRQGANTEAFF. The CDR3 coding sequence is TGTGCCAGCTCACCCCGACAGGGAGCGAACACTGAAGCTTTCTTT. The chain couples TRBV18 to TRBJ1-1; 7 bases fit TRBD1. CDR3 length: 15 residues. The junction had 5 bases not matched to a gene; V was cut back by 3 bases and J by 1 base. The germline V gene encodes CDR1 KGHSH and CDR2 LQKENI.

This chain links TRBV19 with TRBJ2-7; D might be TRBD2 (5 bases). Trimming removed 3 bases at V and 3 bases at J, with 15 bases between. CDR3 length: 15 residues. Germline assignment: CDR1 LNHDA and CDR2 SQIVND (reference sequence). The CDR3 protein is CASSMRWELGYEQYF. The CDR3 DNA follows: TGTGCCAGTAGTATGAGGTGGGAGCTTGGCTACGAGCAGTACTTC.

This clone was counted once. For the CDR3, the DNA is TGTGCCAGCAGCGTAGCAGGACAGGGAGTGGGAGGAAACACCATATATTTT. This translates into CASSVAGQGVGGNTIYF. The chain employs TRBV9 and TRBJ1-3; 8 nucleotides agree with TRBD1. Germline trimming cut 0 bases from V and 4 bases from J; bases unmatched to any gene: 9. The CDR3 is made up of 17 amino acids. Germline-derived CDR1 and CDR2 are SGDLS and YYNGEE.

The chain carries TRBV27 and TRBJ2-3, with D unresolved. Per the germline V gene, CDR1 is MNHEY and CDR2 is SMNVEV (reference sequence). The CDR3 runs to 12 residues. Trimming cost V 6 bases and J 6 bases, with 10 bases left between them. The CDR3 DNA reads TGTGCCAGCAGGACTCCCGGGGATACGCAGTATTTT. It yields the protein CASRTPGDTQYF.

The count of this clone is one. CDR3 in amino acids: CASSFTGHTEAFF. The CDR3 DNA follows: TGTGCCAGCAGTTTCACAGGGCACACTGAAGCTTTCTTT. The V call is TRBV6-2 or TRBV6-3, the J call TRBJ1-1, with a possible D match to TRBD1 (6 bases). The germline CDR1 and CDR2 sequences are MNHEY and SVGEGT. Deletions cut 4 bases from V and 3 bases from J, with 9 bases between. CDR3 length: 13 residues.

J is TRBJ2-1 and V is TRBV7-2, with a possible D match to TRBD2 (6 bases). V was shortened by 5 bases and J by 10 bases, with 15 bases between the two germline ends. The CDR3 is made up of 13 amino acids. Germline V CDR1 and CDR2: SGHTA, FQGNSA. CDR3 nucleotides: TGTGCCAGCAGCCCCTGGCCGGCGGGGGAGCAGTTCTTC. The encoded protein is CASSPWPAGEQFF.

The sample holds a few counts of this clone. This rearrangement joins TRBV3-1 (or the pseudogene TRBV3-2) to TRBJ2-1; D may be TRBD2 (5 bases). Trimming pared 6 bases from V and 9 bases from J, leaving 15 bases between. The CDR3 sequence is 13 residues long. The germline CDR1 and CDR2 sequences are LGHDT and YNNKEL (reference sequence). The CDR3 loop is CASRRSPSREQFF. In DNA form, the CDR3 reads TGTGCCAGCAGGCGGAGCCCTAGCCGTGAGCAGTTCTTC.

The chain has TRBV29-1 and TRBJ2-2; TRBD2 is a possible D gene (6 bases). The CDR3 is 13 amino acids. Looked up from germline, CDR1 is SQVTM and CDR2 is ANQGSEA. Trimming pared 7 bases from V and 1 base from J, leaving 10 bases between. CDR3 bases: TGCAGCGCCGCGGGGCAGAACACCGGGGAGCTGTTTTTT. Its protein is CSAAGQNTGELFF.

The chain couples TRBV18 to TRBJ2-4, with D tentatively TRBD2 (6 bases). CDR1 is KGHSH, CDR2 LQKENI, per germline. V lost 0 bases, J lost 1 base, and 13 bases lay in between. This CDR3 is 17 amino acids long. CDR3 sequence (DNA): TGTGCCAGCTCACCACCGGCTGGAGGGTTTGCCAAAAACATTCAGTACTTC. Amino acids: CASSPPAGGFAKNIQYF.

The chain combines TRBV9 with TRBJ1-1, with D unclear. This CDR3 contains 13 residues. CDR1 is SGDLS, CDR2 YYNGEE, per germline. Trimming left V 1 base short and J 8 bases short, with 12 bases between. CDR3 nucleotides: TGTGCCAGCAGCGTAAATGGCGCCAGGGAAGCTTTCTTT. It is translated as CASSVNGAREAFF.

V gene TRBV5-1 combines with J gene TRBJ2-3; TRBD2 agrees at 9 bases. Looked up from germline, CDR1 is SGHRS and CDR2 is YFSETQ. The ends lost 3 bases at V and 0 bases at J; junction bases unmatched: 5. The CDR3 has 16 residues. CDR3 amino acids: CASSWGGTSSTDTQYF. The CDR3 DNA follows: TGCGCCAGCAGCTGGGGTGGGACTAGCAGCACAGATACGCAGTATTTT.